This passage covers 26 T cell receptor beta chains from one sample sequenced in a study of T cell clonality in common variable immunodeficiency. Here immunoSEQ multiplex PCR was the method, and the copy in TCRdb shows in-frame clones only, minus some. Altogether 50,000 to 55,000 clones were found in the sample, and no singletons occur. The specimen sequenced was peripheral blood mononuclear cells. The receptors stem from a person aged 18-70 years in good health.

This clone was seen ten or more times. The read terminates 3 residues before the CDR3 end, so the remaining end is supplied by the germline J gene. The chain recombines TRBV29-1 with TRBJ1-1; 8 bases line up with TRBD1. J was trimmed by 7 bases and V by 2 bases; bases with no gene match: 6. The CDR3 length is 13 residues. Germline V gene sequence: CDR1 SQVTM, CDR2 ANQGSEA. CDR3 DNA (partial): TGCAGCGTTGAAATCGGACAGGGTGGTGAA. Protein sequence: CSVEIGQGGE. The complete CDR3 reads CSVEIGQGGEAFF.

This clone occurred many times. From the germline J gene comes the end of the CDR3, since the read stops 3 residues before it. The chain is built from TRBV7-9 and TRBJ1-2; no firm D call. Germline V gene sequence: CDR1 SEHNR, CDR2 FQNEAQ (reference sequence). The CDR3 loop spans 14 amino acids. CDR3: CASSLIDLVYGYTF. The CDR3 bases that were read are TGTGCCAGCAGCTTAATTGACCTAGTGTACGGC. The whole variable domain, filled in from reference TRBV7-9 and TRBJ1-2, reads DTGVSQNPRHKITKRGQNVTFRCDPISEHNRLYWYRQTLGQGPEFLTYFQNEAQLEKSRLLSDRFSAERPKGSFSTLEIQRTEQGDSAMYLCASSLIDLVYGYTFGSGTRLTVV.

There are many counts of this clone. The read terminates 3 residues before the CDR3 end, so the remaining end is supplied by the germline J gene. The chain combines TRBV18 with TRBJ1-5; TRBD1 agrees at 7 bases. This CDR3 region has 15 residues. CDR1 and CDR2 (germline): KGHSH, LQKENI. Germline trimming cut 3 bases from V and 5 bases from J; bases unmatched to any gene: 7. CDR3 loop: CASSPRDSIDQPQHF. The CDR3 bases that were read are TGTGCCAGCTCACCCAGGGACAGTATTGATCAGCCC. Combining the CDR3 with reference TRBV18 and TRBJ1-5 gives the whole variable domain NAGVMQNPRHLVRRRGQEARLRCSPMKGHSHVYWYRQLPEEGLKFMVYLQKENIIDESGMPKERFSAEFPKEGPSILRIQQVVRGDSAAYFCASSPRDSIDQPQHFGDGTRLSIL.

Points on this clone: The CDR3 goes on 3 residues after the read ends, and that part is filled in from the germline J gene. The gene calls are TRBV20-1 and TRBJ2-3; tentative D call: TRBD1 (5 bases). This CDR3 comprises 12 residues. In germline, CDR1 is DFQATT, CDR2 SNEGSKA (reference sequence). The CDR3 bases that were read are TGCAGTGCTAGAGAGTCAGGGTCGCCG. Protein product: CSARESGSP. The whole CDR3 region reads CSARESGSPQYF.

This clone was found many times. The missing CDR3 end, 3 residues past where the read stops, is filled in from the germline J gene. The V and J genes are TRBV19 and TRBJ1-4; 8 positions match TRBD1. The germline V gene encodes CDR1 LNHDA and CDR2 SQIVND (reference sequence). This CDR3 is 15 amino acids long. The V gene end was trimmed by 6 bases and the J gene end by 6 bases; junction bases not matched to a gene: 9. The CDR3 sequence is CASRENRGTYEKLFF. The CDR3 DNA, read in part, is TGTGCCAGTAGAGAAAACAGGGGGACGTATGAAAAA.

This clone appeared many times. The CDR3 extends 3 residues past the end of the read, so its final part is completed from the germline J gene. The chain has TRBV5-1 and TRBJ2-2, with 8 positions matching TRBD2. V shed 4 bases, J shed 7 bases, and the junction held 6 bases outside the gene matches. Looked up from germline, CDR1 is SGHRS and CDR2 is YFSETQ. CDR3 size: 14 residues. CDR3 loop: CASSSKRENGELFF. The DNA read from the CDR3 is TGCGCCAGCAGCAGCAAGCGGGAGAACGGGGAG.

This clone was picked up many times. An end of the junction does not agree with germline; a read error may underlie this. Read coverage stops 3 residues before the CDR3 terminus; the germline J gene supplies the remainder. The V call is TRBV4-2, the J call TRBJ1-3; D uncertain. The CDR3 is made up of 17 amino acids. Germline CDR1 reads LGHNA; CDR2 reads YNFKEQ. Incomplete CDR3 DNA: TGCGCCAGCAGCCAAGATTCCCCCCCTAGCTCTGGAAACACC. Protein sequence: CASSQDSPPSSGNT. The entire CDR3 reads CASSQDSPPSSGNTIYF.

At least ten counts were recorded for this clone. Read coverage stops 3 residues before the CDR3 terminus; the germline J gene supplies the remainder. The V and J genes are TRBV20-1 and TRBJ1-1, with 10 bases fitting TRBD1. The CDR3 consists of 13 residues. Losses at the gene ends were 5 bases for V and 1 base for J; bases not matched to a gene: 1. CDR1 is DFQATT, CDR2 SNEGSKA, per germline (reference sequence). The CDR3 bases that were read are TGCAGTGCTGGACAGGGGGAGAACACTGAA. This sequence encodes CSAGQGENTE. The complete CDR3 protein is CSAGQGENTEAFF.

This clone appeared many times. The CDR3 end is not reached by the read, which stops 3 residues before it; the germline J gene fills it in. The genes are TRBV19 and TRBJ2-1, with 7 bases aligning to TRBD1. CDR3 length: 13 amino acids. Trimming at V came to 5 bases and at J to 5 bases, leaving 3 bases not matched to a gene. Germline V gene data show CDR1 as LNHDA and CDR2 as SQIVND (reference sequence). The part of the CDR3 DNA that was read is TGTGCCAGTAGTTTGGGACAGAACAATGAG. It specifies CASSLGQNNE. The whole CDR3 reads CASSLGQNNEQFF.

Many counts were recorded for this clone. The CDR3 end falls 3 residues outside the read, so it is completed with the germline J gene. The chain couples TRBV18 to TRBJ2-1; 7 positions match TRBD1. Unmatched junction bases numbered 4, after V lost 3 bases and J lost 5 bases. The length of the CDR3 is 14 residues. CDR1 is KGHSH, CDR2 LQKENI, per germline. The DNA read from the CDR3 is TGTGCCAGCTCACCCGACAGGGTCGACAATGAG. As protein: CASSPDRVDNE. The whole CDR3 region reads CASSPDRVDNEQFF.

This clone was seen repeatedly, ten times or more. The missing CDR3 end, 3 residues past where the read stops, is filled in from the germline J gene. This chain uses TRBV12-3 or TRBV12-4 with TRBJ2-2; no clear D gene. V lost 4 bases and J 1 base, leaving 13 bases between the germline ends. This CDR3 has 16 residues. The CDR3 spells CASSWSTDLNTGELFF. The part of the CDR3 DNA that was read is TGTGCCAGCAGTTGGTCCACAGATCTGAACACCGGGGAG.

This clone was seen at least ten times. The CDR3 is cut off 3 residues early in the read; its end comes from the germline J gene. V usage is TRBV18 and J usage is TRBJ2-5, with D tentatively TRBD1 (6 bases). The CDR3 length is 13 residues. Germline lookup yields CDR1 KGHSH and CDR2 LQKENI. Trimming took 4 bases from V and 3 from J, leaving 9 bases between them. The DNA read from the CDR3 is TGTGCCAGCTCACTCCAGGGGAAAGAGACC. Translating gives CASSLQGKET. The CDR3 as a whole reads CASSLQGKETQYF.

A few counts support this clone. The sequence runs out 3 residues before the end of the CDR3; the remainder is reconstructed from the germline J gene. This chain uses TRBV2 with TRBJ2-3, with 11 bases fitting TRBD2. The CDR3 totals 15 residues. The germline V gene encodes CDR1 SNHLY and CDR2 FYNNEI. V lost 4 bases to trimming and J lost 6 bases; unmatched junction nucleotides: 6. CDR3: CASSVLASGGDTQYF. The sequenced part of the CDR3 DNA is TGTGCCAGCAGTGTGTTGGCTAGCGGGGGGGATACG.

Many counts were recorded for this clone. The CDR3 end falls 3 residues outside the read, so it is completed with the germline J gene. V usage is TRBV29-1 and J usage is TRBJ1-2; 10 nucleotides agree with TRBD1. CDR3 length: 16 amino acids. Germline-derived CDR1 and CDR2 are SQVTM and ANQGSEA. V was clipped by 7 bases and J by 5 bases; unmatched bases: 16. Partial CDR3 DNA: TGCAGCGCTAAAGGACAGGGGGTTAAAGTCGGGTATGGC. Protein product: CSAKGQGVKVGYG. The entire CDR3 sequence reads CSAKGQGVKVGYGYTF.

A word on this clone: From the germline J gene comes the end of the CDR3, since the read stops 3 residues before it. The chain carries TRBV18 and TRBJ2-3; a weak D match, TRBD1 (5 bases). The CDR3 has 14 residues. Germline lookup yields CDR1 KGHSH and CDR2 LQKENI. CDR3 region: CASSPVSGQETQYF. The part of the CDR3 DNA that was read is TGTGCCAGCTCACCAGTCTCAGGACAAGAGACG.

This clone was counted ten times or more. The observed sequence ends 3 residues before the CDR3 terminus, with the missing tail filled in from the germline J gene. The chain links TRBV19 to TRBJ1-5; 10 bases are shared with TRBD1. V lost 4 bases to trimming and J lost 6 bases; unmatched junction nucleotides: 12. Germline V lookup: CDR1 LNHDA, CDR2 SQIVND (reference sequence). The CDR3 sequence is 17 residues long. The CDR3 bases that were read are TGTGCCAGTAGTAAACGACGAGGACAGGGGGACGGTCAGCCC. Translated: CASSKRRGQGDGQP. The whole CDR3 sequence is CASSKRRGQGDGQPQHF.

This clone was recorded at least ten times. From the germline J gene comes the end of the CDR3, since the read stops 3 residues before it. This sequence joins TRBV19 and TRBJ2-2; 7 bases align to TRBD1. This CDR3 has 16 amino acids. After removal of 2 bases from V and 2 bases from J, the junction contained 5 bases not matched to a gene. Germline CDR1 LNHDA, CDR2 SQIVND (reference sequence). CDR3 bases read: TGTGCCAGTAGTATATTAGGGACAGATAACACCGGGGAG. Translated: CASSILGTDNTGE. In full, the CDR3 reads CASSILGTDNTGELFF.

There are many counts of this clone. The DNA ends 3 residues before the CDR3 does, and the rest of the CDR3 is filled in from the germline J gene. This sequence joins TRBV19 and TRBJ1-1; weak D call: TRBD1 (5 bases). CDR3 length: 15 amino acids. Trimming took 0 bases from V and 0 from J, leaving 8 bases between them. Germline assignment: CDR1 LNHDA and CDR2 SQIVND (reference sequence). CDR3 loop: CASSIEARVNTEAFF. The sequenced part of the CDR3 DNA is TGTGCCAGTAGTATAGAGGCCAGGGTGAACACTGAA.

This clone was recorded at least ten times. Relative to the germline gene, one junction end is altered; a read error may explain this. With the read ending 3 residues before the CDR3 end, the germline J gene is used to fill in that end. V is TRBV4-2 and J is TRBJ2-2; a possible D gene is TRBD1 (6 bases). The CDR3 has 17 residues. Germline CDR1 reads LGHNA; CDR2 reads YNFKEQ. The CDR3 sequence: CASSQGLNWANTGELFF. The part of the CDR3 DNA that was read is TGCGCCAGCAGCCAGGGGCTCAATTGGGCGAACACCGGGGAG.

This clone has ten or more counts. The read gets to within 3 residues of the CDR3 end, and the germline J gene fills in the rest. The J gene is TRBJ1-1, the V gene TRBV6-2 or TRBV6-3; weak D call: TRBD1 (5 bases). This CDR3 is built from 14 residues. The V gene's germline CDR1 is MNHEY and CDR2 SVGEGT. The CDR3 is CASRPTGQSGVAFF. CDR3 DNA, as far as it was read: TGTGCCAGCAGGCCTACAGGTCAGTCGGGCGTG.

In its sample, this clone was seen many times. The missing CDR3 end, 3 residues past where the read stops, is filled in from the germline J gene. The chain is built from TRBV6-4 and TRBJ1-4; no firm D call. Germline values: CDR1 MRHNA, CDR2 SNTAGT. With 5 bases removed from V and 4 bases from J, the gap between germline ends came to 11 bases. The CDR3 length is 14 residues. The sequenced part of the CDR3 DNA is TGTGCCAGCAGTAGGTTTGACATTAATGAAAAA. Protein product: CASSRFDINEK. The CDR3, in full, reads CASSRFDINEKLFF.

This clone showed up many times. Read sequence stops 3 residues before the CDR3 end, and the germline J gene provides the missing end. The rearrangement uses TRBV7-2 and TRBJ2-2, with 8 bases aligning to TRBD2. V lost 5 bases to trimming and J lost 3 bases; unmatched junction nucleotides: 5. Germline values: CDR1 SGHTA, CDR2 FQGNSA. This CDR3 spans 15 amino acids. CDR3 bases read: TGTGCCAGCAGCCGGGGGGGGGCTGACACCGGGGAG. It encodes CASSRGGADTGE. The full CDR3 sequence reads CASSRGGADTGELFF.

This clone was counted ten times or more. From the germline J gene comes the end of the CDR3, since the read stops 3 residues before it. The chain couples TRBV10-2 to TRBJ2-4; a possible D gene is TRBD1 (6 bases). Germline lookup yields CDR1 WSHSY and CDR2 SAAADI. V was cut by 4 bases and J by 2 bases, with 15 bases left in between. The CDR3 contains 16 residues. The sequenced CDR3 bases are TGCGCCAGCAGTGGACAGGACCCCGGGTCCAAAAACATT. Residues: CASSGQDPGSKNI. The entire CDR3 protein is CASSGQDPGSKNIQYF.

The CDR3 spells CASMGLAGVLFF. The CDR3 bases that were read are TGTGCCAGCATGGGACTAGCGGGAGTG. The chain recombines TRBV6-2 or TRBV6-3 with TRBJ2-2; 14 bases fit TRBD2. The DNA ends 3 residues before the CDR3 does, and the rest of the CDR3 is filled in from the germline J gene. The germline CDR1 and CDR2 sequences are MNHEY and SVGEGT. The CDR3 has 12 amino acids.

Many counts were recorded for this clone. Read data end 3 residues before the CDR3 end; the end is taken from the germline J gene. This chain links TRBV5-1 with TRBJ2-2; D ambiguous. Trimming removed 6 bases from V and 1 base from J, with 16 bases in between. Looked up from germline, CDR1 is SGHRS and CDR2 is YFSETQ. The CDR3 has 16 residues. CDR3: CASNSPGGRNTGELFF. The CDR3 bases that were read are TGCGCCAGCAACTCCCCTGGCGGAAGGAACACCGGGGAG.

This clone was counted at least ten times. The CDR3 sequence: CAWSVLGGRVDNEQFF. The sequenced CDR3 bases are TGTGCCTGGAGTGTACTTGGCGGGAGAGTCGACAATGAG. This chain uses TRBV30 with TRBJ2-1; 7 bases agree with TRBD2. The observed sequence ends 3 residues before the CDR3 terminus, with the missing tail filled in from the germline J gene. Germline V gene data show CDR1 as GTSNPN and CDR2 as SVGIG (reference sequence). V gave up 0 bases and J gave up 5 bases; unmatched junction bases: 10. CDR3 length equals 16 residues.